Shown below are 18 T cell receptor beta chains from a single sample sequenced in a study of blood T cell repertoires in COVID-19. TCRdb keeps only in-frame clones here, not all; method: immunoSEQ multiplex PCR. The repertoire holds a few hundred thousand clones, with approximately 89% as singletons. The source material was peripheral blood. The receptor set was obtained from a man in his forties who had recovered from COVID-19.

This chain joins TRBV7-8 and TRBJ2-5; D is unresolved. Trimming cost V 1 base and J 2 bases, with 8 bases left between them. Looked up from germline, CDR1 is SGHVS and CDR2 is FQNEAQ. This CDR3 is 14 amino acids long. The CDR3 sequence: CASSLGPQQETQYF. DNA of the CDR3: TGTGCCAGCAGCTTAGGGCCACAGCAAGAGACCCAGTACTTC.

This chain links TRBV7-9 with TRBJ2-7; 9 nucleotides match TRBD1. This CDR3 contains 15 residues. Germline V gene sequence: CDR1 SEHNR, CDR2 FQNEAQ (reference sequence). With V trimmed by 2 bases and J by 3 bases, 5 bases remained unmatched. The CDR3 is CASSLTLGQGYEQYF. The CDR3 DNA reads TGTGCCAGCAGCTTAACCCTGGGACAGGGCTACGAGCAGTACTTC.

The chain employs TRBV19 and TRBJ2-3; 8 bases match TRBD1. The CDR3 loop spans 14 amino acids. In germline, CDR1 is LNHDA, CDR2 SQIVND (reference sequence). The V gene end was trimmed by 5 bases and the J gene end by 4 bases; junction bases not matched to a gene: 5. In DNA form, the CDR3 reads TGTGCCAGTAGTGTCAGGGGGCGAGCAGATACGCAGTATTTT. Translation: CASSVRGRADTQYF.

This clone occurred a few times. The chain employs TRBV2 and TRBJ2-5, with D possibly TRBD2 on 5 matching bases. The length of the CDR3 is 13 residues. The germline CDR1 and CDR2 sequences are SNHLY and FYNNEI. V was shortened by 6 bases and J by 3 bases, with 11 bases between the two germline ends. CDR3 in amino acids: CASRKDGEETQYF. The CDR3, as DNA: TGTGCCAGCAGGAAGGACGGGGAAGAGACCCAGTACTTC.

The chain uses TRBV12-3 or TRBV12-4 and TRBJ1-5; D not certain. The germline V and J ends were trimmed by 10 bases and 2 bases, with 9 bases remaining between them. The CDR3 is made up of 12 amino acids. CDR3 sequence (DNA): TGTGCCACCCTAATTGGCAATCAGCCCCAGCATTTT. It yields the protein CATLIGNQPQHF.

The gene calls are TRBV3-1 (or the pseudogene TRBV3-2) and TRBJ2-1; TRBD2 matches 8 bases. V was pared by 4 bases and J by 3 bases, with 5 bases of the junction left unmatched. CDR3 length: 15 amino acids. CDR1 and CDR2 (germline): LGHDT, YNNKEL (reference sequence). The CDR3 sequence is CASSRREGRYNEQFF. The CDR3 DNA is TGTGCCAGCAGCCGTCGGGAGGGCCGCTACAATGAGCAGTTCTTC.

The chain joins TRBV5-1 to TRBJ2-1, with 7 positions matching TRBD2. V lost 4 bases to trimming and J lost 6 bases; unmatched junction nucleotides: 4. Per the germline V gene, CDR1 is SGHRS and CDR2 is YFSETQ. CDR3 length equals 13 residues. DNA of the CDR3: TGCGCCAGCAGCCCCCGACTAGCCAATGAGCAGTTCTTC. Translation: CASSPRLANEQFF. The full variable domain, completed using reference TRBV5-1 and TRBJ2-1, is KAGVTQTPRYLIKTRGQQVTLSCSPISGHRSVSWYQQTPGQGLQFLFEYFSETQRNKGNFPGRFSGRQFSNSRSEMNVSTLELGDSALYLCASSPRLANEQFFGPGTRLTVL.

The V call is TRBV7-9, the J call TRBJ1-2; D not certain. This CDR3 is built from 11 residues. V was shortened by 8 bases and J by 7 bases, with 11 bases between the two germline ends. The germline CDR1 and CDR2 sequences are SEHNR and FQNEAQ (reference sequence). In DNA, the CDR3 is TGTGCCAGCCCTGGGAGGGCTGGCTACACCTTC. Residues: CASPGRAGYTF.

This chain connects TRBV6-5 to TRBJ2-3; D possibly corresponds to TRBD2 (7 bases). V was pared by 0 bases and J by 2 bases, with 12 bases between. Germline V gives CDR1 MNHEY, CDR2 SVGAGI. There are 16 residues in the CDR3. This CDR3 is CASSYSGGHNTDTQYF. CDR3 nucleotide sequence: TGTGCCAGCAGTTACTCCGGGGGGCATAACACAGATACGCAGTATTTT.

This sequence joins TRBV11-3 and TRBJ2-1, with 10 nucleotides matching TRBD2. The germline CDR1 and CDR2 sequences are SGHNT and YENEEA. The V and J ends lost 5 bases and 0 bases, in that order; junction bases with no gene match: 7. The CDR3 is 17 amino acids. The CDR3 region has the DNA TGTGCCAGCAGCGTTGGACTAGCGGCTAGCTCCTACAATGAGCAGTTCTTC. Its translation is CASSVGLAASSYNEQFF.

This chain links TRBV7-3 with TRBJ2-5; tentatively, D is TRBD1 (6 bases). V lost 5 bases to trimming and J lost 5 bases, with 9 bases between them. The CDR3 runs to 12 residues. The germline gives CDR1 SGHTA, CDR2 FQGTGA. For the CDR3, the DNA is TGTGCCAGCAGCGACCAGGGGGAGACCCAGTACTTC. Its translation is CASSDQGETQYF. Combining the CDR3 with reference TRBV7-3 and TRBJ2-5 gives the whole variable domain GAGVSQTPSNKVTEKGKYVELRCDPISGHTALYWYRQSLGQGPEFLIYFQGTGAADDSGLPNDRFFAVRPEGSVSTLKIQRTERGDSAVYLCASSDQGETQYFGPGTRLLVL.

V gene TRBV20-1 combines with J gene TRBJ2-4; possible D gene TRBD1, 5 bases. There are 14 residues in the CDR3. CDR1 is DFQATT, CDR2 SNEGSKA, per germline (reference sequence). Deletions cut 3 bases from V and 2 bases from J, with 11 bases between. The CDR3 DNA follows: TGCAGTGCTAGTTCCAGGGCTTCCAAAAACATTCAGTACTTC. It codes for CSASSRASKNIQYF.

V is TRBV4-3 and J is TRBJ1-2; 8 bases agree with TRBD1. V shed 4 bases and J 5 bases; nucleotides not matched to a gene: 6. The CDR3 contains 14 residues. Germline CDR1 and CDR2: LGHNA and YSLEER. CDR3 in amino acids: CASSPDREWYGYTF. CDR3 nucleotide sequence: TGCGCCAGCAGCCCGGACAGGGAGTGGTATGGCTACACCTTC.

The gene calls are TRBV6-6 and TRBJ2-1; TRBD2 is a possible D gene (5 bases). The germline V gene has CDR1 MNHNY and CDR2 SVGAGI (reference sequence). V was clipped by 4 bases and J by 7 bases, with 14 bases between them. The CDR3 is made up of 14 amino acids. DNA of the CDR3: TGTGCCAGCAGTTTAGTGGGAGTATCAAATGAGCAGTTCTTC. Translation gives CASSLVGVSNEQFF.

The gene calls are TRBV6-6 and TRBJ1-5, with D unresolved. This CDR3 is 18 amino acids long. V lost 5 bases, J lost 10 bases, and 30 bases lay in between. Per germline, CDR1 MNHNY and CDR2 SVGAGI (reference sequence). The CDR3 coding sequence is TGTGCCAGCAGTCAGTTCAGCCCTCAGGTTAACTTCATTAGACCCCAGCATTTT. It specifies CASSQFSPQVNFIRPQHF.

The V call is TRBV14, the J call TRBJ2-1; 11 nucleotides agree with TRBD2. The CDR3 length is 15 residues. With 4 bases clipped from V and 7 bases from J, the junction kept 6 bases outside the gene matches. CDR1 is SGHDN, CDR2 FVKESK, per germline. CDR3 loop: CASSPLAGGLNEQFF. CDR3 coding DNA: TGTGCCAGCAGCCCGCTAGCGGGGGGCCTAAATGAGCAGTTCTTC.

The chain carries TRBV7-2 and TRBJ2-5, with 10 nucleotides matching TRBD2. The CDR3 is made up of 16 amino acids. Germline CDR1 and CDR2: SGHTA and FQGNSA. The junction had 4 bases not matched to a gene; V was cut back by 1 base and J by 2 bases. CDR3 sequence: CASSLVRAGGQETQYF. CDR3 bases: TGTGCCAGCAGCTTAGTTCGAGCGGGGGGGCAAGAGACCCAGTACTTC.

This clone has just one count. DNA of the CDR3: TGTGCCAGCAGCACGGGACAGCTGAATCAGCCCCAGCATTTT. This translates into CASSTGQLNQPQHF. The gene calls are TRBV6-2 or TRBV6-3 and TRBJ1-5; 7 positions agree with TRBD1. The CDR3 covers 14 residues. The germline V gene encodes CDR1 MNHEY and CDR2 SVGEGT. Unmatched junction bases numbered 6, after V lost 6 bases and J lost 4 bases.